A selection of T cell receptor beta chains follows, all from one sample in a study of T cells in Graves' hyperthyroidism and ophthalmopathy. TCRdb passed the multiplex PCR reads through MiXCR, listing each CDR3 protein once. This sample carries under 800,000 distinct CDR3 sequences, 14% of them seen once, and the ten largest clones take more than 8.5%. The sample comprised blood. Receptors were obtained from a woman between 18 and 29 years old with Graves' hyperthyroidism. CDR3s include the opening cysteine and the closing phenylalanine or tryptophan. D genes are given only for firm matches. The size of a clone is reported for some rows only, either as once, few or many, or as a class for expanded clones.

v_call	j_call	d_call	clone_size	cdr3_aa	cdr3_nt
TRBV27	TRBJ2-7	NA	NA	CASSLLTRSEQYF	TGTGCCAGCAGTCTACTGACTAGATCCGAGCAGTACTTC
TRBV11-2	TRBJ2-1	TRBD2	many	CASSPAEREVPGSEQFF	TGTGCCAGCAGCCCCGCGGAGCGGGAGGTCCCCGGGAGTGAGCAGTTCTTC
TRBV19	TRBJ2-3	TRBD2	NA	CASSITGTSGRYTQYF	TGTGCCAGTAGTATAACCGGGACTAGCGGGAGGTATACGCAGTATTTT
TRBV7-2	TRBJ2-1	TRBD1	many	CASSSVGQGARNEQFF	TGTGCCAGCAGCTCTGTGGGACAGGGGGCGCGGAATGAGCAGTTCTTC
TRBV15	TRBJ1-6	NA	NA	CATSRTGRSPLHF	TGTGCCACCAGCAGGACAGGACGTTCACCCCTCCACTTT
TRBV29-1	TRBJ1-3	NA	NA	CSVFDSGSGNTIYF	TGCAGCGTTTTCGATTCAGGGTCAGGAAACACCATATATTTT
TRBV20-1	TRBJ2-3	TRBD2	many	CSAREREGLGGTDTQYF	TGCAGTGCTAGAGAACGGGAGGGCCTGGGTGGCACAGATACGCAGTATTTT
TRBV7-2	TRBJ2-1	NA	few	CASSLVGTAPNAGEQFF	TGTGCCAGCAGCTTAGTCGGGACTGCTCCCAATGCCGGTGAGCAGTTCTTC
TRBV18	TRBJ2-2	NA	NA	CASVASRRDIFRAGELFF	TGTGCCAGCGTCGCCAGTAGGCGGGACATATTCCGCGCCGGGGAGCTGTTTTTT
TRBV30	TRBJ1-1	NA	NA	CAWSVDPGTFF	TGTGCCTGGAGTGTGGATCCGGGAACTTTCTTT
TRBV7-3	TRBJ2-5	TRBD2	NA	CASSGGGTGETQYF	TGTGCCAGCAGCGGCGGGGGGACTGGAGAGACCCAGTACTTC
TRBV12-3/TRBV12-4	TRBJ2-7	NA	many	CASSLGAVDYEQYF	TGTGCCAGCAGTCTAGGGGCCGTCGACTACGAGCAGTACTTC
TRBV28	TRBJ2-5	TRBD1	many	CASSRRAGGGETQYF	TGTGCCAGCAGTCGTCGCGCAGGGGGCGGAGAGACCCAGTACTTC
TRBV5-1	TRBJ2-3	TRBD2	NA	CASSLAGRALVTDTQYF	TGCGCCAGCAGCTTGGCCGGGAGGGCCTTAGTTACAGATACGCAGTATTTT
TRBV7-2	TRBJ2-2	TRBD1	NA	CASSLYRGSGELFF	TGTGCCAGCAGCCTTTACAGGGGTAGCGGGGAGCTGTTTTTT
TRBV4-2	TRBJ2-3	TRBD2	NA	CASSQRLISGISTDTQYF	TGTGCCAGCAGCCAACGACTGATTAGCGGGATTAGCACAGATACGCAGTATTTT
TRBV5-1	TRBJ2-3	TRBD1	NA	CASSRDRESDTQYF	TGCGCCAGCTCCCGGGACAGGGAGTCGGATACGCAGTATTTT
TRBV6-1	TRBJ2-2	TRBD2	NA	CATLSGSVTGELFF	TGTGCCACCTTAAGCGGGAGTGTAACCGGGGAGCTGTTTTTT
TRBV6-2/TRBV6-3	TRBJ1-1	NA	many	CASSYSRDGNTEAFF	TGTGCCAGCAGTTACTCTCGGGACGGCAACACTGAAGCTTTCTTT
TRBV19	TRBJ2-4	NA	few	CASSIPYGAKNIQYF	TGTGCCAGTAGTATCCCCTACGGGGCCAAAAACATTCAGTACTTC
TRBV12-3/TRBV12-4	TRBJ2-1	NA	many	CASSSEKGAGLAYNEQFF	TGTGCCAGCAGTTCAGAAAAAGGGGCGGGACTCGCCTACAATGAGCAGTTCTTC
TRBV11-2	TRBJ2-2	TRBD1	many	CATPPGQEGTNTGELFF	TGTGCCACCCCTCCGGGACAGGAGGGTACGAACACCGGGGAGCTGTTTTTT
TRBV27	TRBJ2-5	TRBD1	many	CASSRGSGTGEETQYF	TGTGCCAGCAGTCGGGGGTCCGGGACAGGGGAAGAGACCCAGTACTTC
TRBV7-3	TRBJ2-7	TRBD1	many	CASSIGGQGSTGEQYF	TGTGCCAGCAGCATAGGGGGACAGGGTTCAACTGGCGAGCAGTACTTC
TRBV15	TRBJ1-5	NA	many	CATSRDGGKQPQHF	TGTGCCACCAGCAGAGATGGGGGGAAACAGCCCCAGCATTTT
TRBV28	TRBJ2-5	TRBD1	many	CAGNVQGGRETQYF	TGTGCCGGCAATGTACAGGGGGGCAGGGAGACCCAGTACTTC
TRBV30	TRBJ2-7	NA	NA	CAWSVRPKGWTLSSYEQYF	TGTGCCTGGAGTGTACGTCCTAAAGGTTGGACCCTGAGCTCCTACGAGCAGTACTTC
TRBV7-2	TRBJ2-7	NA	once	CASSLSGAGILPGYEQYF	TGTGCCAGCAGCCTTTCCGGGGCAGGGATCCTTCCAGGATACGAGCAGTACTTC
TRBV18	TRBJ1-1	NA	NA	CASSPLGHPSFF	TGTGCCAGCTCACCACTCGGGCATCCTAGCTTCTTT